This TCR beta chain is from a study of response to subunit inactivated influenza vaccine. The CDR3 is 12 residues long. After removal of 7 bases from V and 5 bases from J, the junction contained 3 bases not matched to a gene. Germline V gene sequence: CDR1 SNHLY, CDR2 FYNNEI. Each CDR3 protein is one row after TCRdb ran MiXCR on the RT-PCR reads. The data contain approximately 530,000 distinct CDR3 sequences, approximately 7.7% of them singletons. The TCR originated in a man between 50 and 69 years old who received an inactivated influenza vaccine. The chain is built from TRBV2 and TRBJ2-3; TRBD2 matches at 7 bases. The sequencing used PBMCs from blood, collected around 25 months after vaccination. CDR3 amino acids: CASTVAGDTQYF. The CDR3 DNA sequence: TGTGCCAGCACCGTAGCGGGAGATACGCAGTATTTT.